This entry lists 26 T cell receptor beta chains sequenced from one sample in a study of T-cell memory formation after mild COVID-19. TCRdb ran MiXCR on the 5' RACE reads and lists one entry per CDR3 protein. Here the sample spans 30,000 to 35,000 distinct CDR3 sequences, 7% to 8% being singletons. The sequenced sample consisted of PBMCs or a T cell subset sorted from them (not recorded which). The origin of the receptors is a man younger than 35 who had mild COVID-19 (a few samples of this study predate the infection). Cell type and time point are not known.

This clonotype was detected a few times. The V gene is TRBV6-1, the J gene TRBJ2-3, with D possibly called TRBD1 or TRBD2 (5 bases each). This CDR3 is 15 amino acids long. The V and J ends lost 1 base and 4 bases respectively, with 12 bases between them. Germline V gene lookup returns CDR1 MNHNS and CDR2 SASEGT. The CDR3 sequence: CASSEDRPGSDTQYF. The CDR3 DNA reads TGTGCCAGCAGTGAAGACAGGCCGGGGTCAGATACGCAGTATTTT.

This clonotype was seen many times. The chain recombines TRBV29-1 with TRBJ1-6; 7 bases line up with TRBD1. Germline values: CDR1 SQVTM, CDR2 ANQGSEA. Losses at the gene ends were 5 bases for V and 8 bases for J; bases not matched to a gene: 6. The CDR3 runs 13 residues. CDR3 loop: CSVMTGIDSPLHF. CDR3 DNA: TGCAGCGTTATGACAGGGATCGATTCACCCCTCCACTTT.

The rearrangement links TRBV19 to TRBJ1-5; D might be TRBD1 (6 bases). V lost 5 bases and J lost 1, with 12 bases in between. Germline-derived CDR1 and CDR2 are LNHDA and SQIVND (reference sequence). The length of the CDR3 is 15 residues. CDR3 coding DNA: TGTGCCAGTAGTGAAGGGGGTCGGAGCAATCAGCCCCAGCATTTT. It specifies CASSEGGRSNQPQHF. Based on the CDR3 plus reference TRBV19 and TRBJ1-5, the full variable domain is DGGITQSPKYLFRKEGQNVTLSCEQNLNHDAMYWYRQDPGQGLRLIYYSQIVNDFQKGDIAEGYSVSREKKESFPLTVTSAQKNPTAFYLCASSEGGRSNQPQHFGDGTRLSIL.

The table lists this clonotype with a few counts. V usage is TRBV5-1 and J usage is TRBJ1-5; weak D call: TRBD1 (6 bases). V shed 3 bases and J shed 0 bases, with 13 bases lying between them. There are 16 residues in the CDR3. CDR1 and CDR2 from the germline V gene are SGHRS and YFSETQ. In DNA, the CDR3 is TGCGCCAGCAGCTGGGGGGCCGGGGATAGCAATCAGCCCCAGCATTTT. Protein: CASSWGAGDSNQPQHF.

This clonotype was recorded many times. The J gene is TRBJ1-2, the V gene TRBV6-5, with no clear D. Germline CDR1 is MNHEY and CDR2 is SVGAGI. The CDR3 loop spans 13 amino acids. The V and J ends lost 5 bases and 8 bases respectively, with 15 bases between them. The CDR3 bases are TGTGCCAGCAGTAACCCCCCGGGGAGAGGCTACACCTTC. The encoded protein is CASSNPPGRGYTF.

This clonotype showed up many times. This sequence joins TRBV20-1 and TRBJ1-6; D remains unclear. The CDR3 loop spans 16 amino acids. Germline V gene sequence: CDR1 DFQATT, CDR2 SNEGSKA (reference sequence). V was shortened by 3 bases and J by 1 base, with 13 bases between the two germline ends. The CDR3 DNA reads TGCAGTGCTAGGACTCGGAAGGTGTCCTATAATTCACCCCTCCACTTT. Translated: CSARTRKVSYNSPLHF.

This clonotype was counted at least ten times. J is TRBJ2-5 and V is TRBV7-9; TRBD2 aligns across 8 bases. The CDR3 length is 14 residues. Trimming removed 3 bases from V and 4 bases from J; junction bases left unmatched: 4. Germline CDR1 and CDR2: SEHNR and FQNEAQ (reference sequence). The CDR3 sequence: CASSFRGGGETQYF. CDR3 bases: TGTGCCAGCAGCTTCCGGGGGGGCGGAGAGACCCAGTACTTC.

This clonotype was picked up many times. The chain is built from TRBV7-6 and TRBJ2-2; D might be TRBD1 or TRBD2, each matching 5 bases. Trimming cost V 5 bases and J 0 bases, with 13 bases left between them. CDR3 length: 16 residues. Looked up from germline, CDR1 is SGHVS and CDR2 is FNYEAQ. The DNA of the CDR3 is TGTGCCAGCAGCCCAGGGTCGGGGACGAACACCGGGGAGCTGTTTTTT. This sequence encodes CASSPGSGTNTGELFF.

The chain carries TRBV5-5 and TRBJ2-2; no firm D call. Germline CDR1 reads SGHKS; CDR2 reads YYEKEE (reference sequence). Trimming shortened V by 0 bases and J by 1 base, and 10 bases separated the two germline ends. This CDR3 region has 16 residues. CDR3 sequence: CASSLGAPMNTGELFF. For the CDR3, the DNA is TGTGCCAGCAGCTTGGGGGCCCCCATGAACACCGGGGAGCTGTTTTTT.

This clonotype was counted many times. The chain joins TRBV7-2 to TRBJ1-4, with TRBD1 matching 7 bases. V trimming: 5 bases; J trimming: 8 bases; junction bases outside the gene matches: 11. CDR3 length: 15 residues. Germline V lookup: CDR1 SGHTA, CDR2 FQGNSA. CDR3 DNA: TGTGCCAGCAGCAAAGGATCTACAGGGGTCGAAAAACTGTTTTTT. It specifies CASSKGSTGVEKLFF.

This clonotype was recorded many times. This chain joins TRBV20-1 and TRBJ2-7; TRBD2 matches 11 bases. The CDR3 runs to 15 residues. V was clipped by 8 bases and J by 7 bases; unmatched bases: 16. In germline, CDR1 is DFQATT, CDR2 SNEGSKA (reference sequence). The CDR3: CSTPAPLAGGEEQYF. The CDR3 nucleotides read TGCAGTACCCCAGCCCCCCTAGCGGGGGGAGAGGAGCAGTACTTC.

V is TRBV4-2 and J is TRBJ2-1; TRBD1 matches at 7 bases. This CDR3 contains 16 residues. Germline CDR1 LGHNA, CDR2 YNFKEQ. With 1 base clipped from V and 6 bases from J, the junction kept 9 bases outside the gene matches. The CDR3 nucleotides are TGTGCCAGCAGCCAAGGATCCCTCAGGGGGACCAATGAGCAGTTCTTC. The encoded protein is CASSQGSLRGTNEQFF.

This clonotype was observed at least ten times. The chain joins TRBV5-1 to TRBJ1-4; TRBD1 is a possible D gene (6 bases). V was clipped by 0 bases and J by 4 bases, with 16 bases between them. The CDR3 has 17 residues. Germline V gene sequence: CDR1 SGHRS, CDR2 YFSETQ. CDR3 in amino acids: CASSLANKGGSNEKLFF. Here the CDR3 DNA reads TGCGCCAGCAGCTTGGCCAATAAAGGGGGGAGTAATGAAAAACTGTTTTTT.

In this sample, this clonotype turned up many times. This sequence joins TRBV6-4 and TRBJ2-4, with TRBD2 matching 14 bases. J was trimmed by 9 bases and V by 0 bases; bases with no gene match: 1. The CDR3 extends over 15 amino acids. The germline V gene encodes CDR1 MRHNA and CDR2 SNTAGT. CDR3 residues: CASSDSTSGGAIQYF. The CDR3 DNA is TGTGCCAGCAGTGACTCGACTAGCGGGGGGGCCATTCAGTACTTC.

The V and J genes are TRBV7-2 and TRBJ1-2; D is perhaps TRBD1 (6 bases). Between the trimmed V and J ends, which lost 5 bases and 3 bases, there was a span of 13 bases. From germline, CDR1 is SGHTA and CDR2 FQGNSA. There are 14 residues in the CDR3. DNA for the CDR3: TGTGCCAGCAGCCCTGTCAGGGGTGACTATGGCTACACCTTC. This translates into CASSPVRGDYGYTF.

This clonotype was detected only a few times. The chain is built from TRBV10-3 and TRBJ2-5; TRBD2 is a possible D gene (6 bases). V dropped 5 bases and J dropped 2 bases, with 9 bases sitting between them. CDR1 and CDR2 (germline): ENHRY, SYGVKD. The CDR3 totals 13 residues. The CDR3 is CAISSGTQETQYF. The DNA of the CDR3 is TGTGCCATCAGTTCAGGGACTCAAGAGACCCAGTACTTC.

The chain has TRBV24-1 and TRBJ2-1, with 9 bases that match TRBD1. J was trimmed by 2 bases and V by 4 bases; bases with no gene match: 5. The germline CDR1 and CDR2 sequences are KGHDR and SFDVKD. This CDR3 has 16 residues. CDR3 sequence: CATSDSGQGTYNEQFF. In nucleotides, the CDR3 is TGTGCCACCAGTGACTCTGGACAGGGGACCTACAATGAGCAGTTCTTC.

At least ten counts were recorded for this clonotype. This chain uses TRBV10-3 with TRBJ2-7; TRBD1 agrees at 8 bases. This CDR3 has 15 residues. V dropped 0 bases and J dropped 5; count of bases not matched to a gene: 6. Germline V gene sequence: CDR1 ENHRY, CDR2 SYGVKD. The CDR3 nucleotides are TGTGCCATCAGTGAGTCGAAGGCAGGGGGCGACGAGCAGTACTTC. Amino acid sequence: CAISESKAGGDEQYF.

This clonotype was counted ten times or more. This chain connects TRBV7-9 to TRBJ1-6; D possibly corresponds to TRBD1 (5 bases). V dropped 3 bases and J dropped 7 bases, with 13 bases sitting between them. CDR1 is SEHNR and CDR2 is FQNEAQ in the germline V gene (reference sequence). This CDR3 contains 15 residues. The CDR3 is CASSLRDPDNSPLHF. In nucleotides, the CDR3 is TGTGCCAGCAGCTTGAGGGACCCGGACAATTCACCCCTCCACTTT.

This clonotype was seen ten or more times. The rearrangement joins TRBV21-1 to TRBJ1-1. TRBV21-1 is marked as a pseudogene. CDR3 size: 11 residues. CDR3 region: CASLFQVEAFF. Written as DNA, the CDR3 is TGTGCCAGCCTTTTCCAGGTTGAAGCTTTCTTT.

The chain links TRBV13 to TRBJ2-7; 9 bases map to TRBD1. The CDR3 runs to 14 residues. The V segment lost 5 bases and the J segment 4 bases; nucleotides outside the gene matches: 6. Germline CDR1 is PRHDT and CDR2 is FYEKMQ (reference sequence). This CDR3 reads CASSRRQGDYEQYF. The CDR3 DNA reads TGTGCCAGCAGCCGTAGACAGGGGGATTACGAGCAGTACTTC.

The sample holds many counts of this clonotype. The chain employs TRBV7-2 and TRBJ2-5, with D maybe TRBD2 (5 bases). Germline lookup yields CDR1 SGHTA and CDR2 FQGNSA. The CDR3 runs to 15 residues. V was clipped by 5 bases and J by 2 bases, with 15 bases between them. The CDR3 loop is CASSRGASLQETQYF. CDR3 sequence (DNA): TGTGCCAGCAGCCGCGGCGCTAGCCTTCAAGAGACCCAGTACTTC.

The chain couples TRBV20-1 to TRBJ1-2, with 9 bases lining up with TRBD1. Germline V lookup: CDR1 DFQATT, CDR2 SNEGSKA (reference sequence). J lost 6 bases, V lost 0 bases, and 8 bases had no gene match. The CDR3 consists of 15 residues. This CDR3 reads CSARDWDREKNGYTF. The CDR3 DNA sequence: TGCAGTGCTAGAGACTGGGACAGGGAGAAGAATGGCTACACCTTC.

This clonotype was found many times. CDR3 coding DNA: TGTGCCAGTAGTATTTGGAATGAGCAGTTCTTC. Amino acids: CASSIWNEQFF. The V gene is TRBV19, the J gene TRBJ2-1; no firm D call. This CDR3 is built from 11 residues. The germline V gene has CDR1 LNHDA and CDR2 SQIVND (reference sequence). Trimming removed 3 bases at V and 7 bases at J, with 4 bases between.

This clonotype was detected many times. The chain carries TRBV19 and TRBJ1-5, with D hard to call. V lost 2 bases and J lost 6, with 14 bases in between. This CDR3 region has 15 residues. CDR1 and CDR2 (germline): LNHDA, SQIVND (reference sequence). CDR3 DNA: TGTGCCAGTAGTATAACCCCGAGCCCTACTCAGCCCCAGCATTTT. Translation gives CASSITPSPTQPQHF.

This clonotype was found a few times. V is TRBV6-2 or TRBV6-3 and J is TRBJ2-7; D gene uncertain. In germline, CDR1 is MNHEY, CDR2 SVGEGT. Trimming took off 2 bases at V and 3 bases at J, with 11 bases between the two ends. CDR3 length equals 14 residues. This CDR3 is CASSYPPRVYEQYF. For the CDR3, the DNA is TGTGCCAGCAGTTACCCCCCGCGAGTCTACGAGCAGTACTTC.